Listed here is a single T cell receptor (beta chain). Its antigen is undetermined. TCRdb redid the calling of the reads with MiXCR, one entry per CDR3 protein. The sample carries hundreds of thousands of distinct CDR3 sequences, around 30% recorded once. This sample is part of a study of T cell repertoires in cytomegalovirus infection. Looking at the study overall: Public TCR beta signatures were indicative of both CMV infection and a matching HLA type.

Study-wide findings and caveats: Frequencies of public TCR beta families were cumulated, and this identified carriers of CMV plus the relevant HLA. In two of eight donors, the top clonotype was HLA-C-restricted CMV-specific.

CDR1 and CDR2 from the germline V gene are SGHVS and FNYEAQ. After removal of 7 bases from V and 2 bases from J, the junction contained 7 bases not matched to a gene. This CDR3 has 15 amino acids. The chain employs TRBV7-6 and TRBJ2-3; 9 bases map to TRBD2. Sequenced material: cultured CD8+ T cells from PBMCs, taken from culture after CMV antigen stimulation. This sequence was found in a human donor in good health (CMV status not recorded). Some clones in this sample may be carry-over from other donors' samples. The CDR3 sequence is CASKGLAGLTDTQYF. DNA of the CDR3: TGTGCCAGCAAGGGGCTAGCGGGACTCACAGATACGCAGTATTTT.